This T cell receptor beta chain stems from a study of CXCR3-negative and CXCR3-positive naive CD8 T cells. Regarding the study as a whole: TRB CDR3 hydrophobicity was greater in CXCR3-positive naive cells than in CXCR3-negative naive cells. CXCR3 expression dropped partially after cryopreservation, and most assays relied on fresh PBMCs.

CD45RO-CCR7+CD27+CD95- marked naive CD8+ T cells. Concerning this clonotype: The target antigen is unknown.

This CDR3 has 14 amino acids. CDR1 LNHNV and CDR2 YYDKDF come from the germline V gene (reference sequence). Through 5' RACE with UMI labels, the TRB cDNA libraries were prepared. One entry per CDR3 protein, without DNA, is what TCRdb gives after re-calling the 5' RACE reads. This sample contains over 50,000 distinct CDR3 sequences. The origin of this receptor is a human donor in good health. Some clones in this sample may be carry-over from other donors' samples. The sequenced sample was naive CXCR3+ CD8+ T cells from blood. The subset is: CD45RO-CCR7+CD27+CD95- naive CD8+ T cells expressing CXCR3 (TNR3+). The rearrangement links TRBV15 to TRBJ2-2. This CDR3 reads CATSRVYDTGELFF. Complete variable domain (other parts from reference TRBV15 and TRBJ2-2): DAMVIQNPRYQVTQFGKPVTLSCSQTLNHNVMYWYQQKSSQAPKLLFHYYDKDFNNEADTPDNFQSRRPNTSFCFLDIRSPGLGDTAMYLCATSRVYDTGELFFGEGSRLTVL.